These T cell receptor beta chains were read from a single sample in a study of T cells in tumors after PD-1 blockade. Generated by immunoSEQ multiplex PCR, the TCRdb table keeps only in-frame clones and is missing some. The sample contains over 30,000 clones, 78% of which appear only once. Source: PBMCs, taken before anti-PD-1 treatment. The receptors stem from a human donor with basal cell carcinoma. Each CDR3 is given with its conserved first and last residue. D genes are given only for firm matches. Clone sizes are given selectively: once, few, many, or a class where the clone is expanded.

j_call,v_call,d_call,clone_size,cdr3_aa,cdr3_nt
TRBJ2-1,TRBV11-3,.,once,CASSSRRSSYNEQFF,TGTGCCAGCAGCTCCAGACGGAGCTCCTACAATGAGCAGTTCTTC
TRBJ1-2,TRBV7-9,.,few,CASSLYERGRYTF,TGTGCCAGCAGCTTATATGAAAGGGGTCGCTACACCTTC
TRBJ2-5,TRBV30,.,.,CAWSVGETQYF,TGTGCCTGGAGTGTAGGGGAGACCCAGTACTTC
TRBJ2-1,TRBV11-3,.,.,CASSFTIQGKNEQFF,TGTGCCAGCAGCTTTACGATACAGGGCAAGAATGAGCAGTTCTTC
TRBJ1-1,TRBV15,TRBD1,.,CATSMQRGQGVDTEAFF,TGTGCCACCAGCATGCAGAGGGGACAGGGGGTTGACACTGAAGCTTTCTTT
TRBJ2-1,TRBV27,TRBD2,once,CASSPLGTSSSNEQFF,TGTGCCAGCAGTCCCCTTGGGACTAGCAGCTCCAATGAGCAGTTCTTC
TRBJ1-5,TRBV6-6,.,.,CASSYGDLNQPQHF,TGTGCCAGCAGTTATGGGGACCTCAATCAGCCCCAGCATTTT
TRBJ1-1,TRBV7-8,.,.,CASSLNTGSTEAFF,TGTGCCAGCAGTTTAAACACAGGGTCCACTGAAGCTTTCTTT
TRBJ1-6,TRBV6-5,.,.,CASRRNLDSPLHF,TGTGCCAGCAGAAGAAATCTGGATTCACCCCTCCACTTT
TRBJ2-2,TRBV10-3,.,.,CAISGTVDTGELFF,TGTGCCATCAGTGGGACGGTCGACACCGGGGAGCTGTTTTTT
TRBJ2-7,TRBV27,.,.,CASSSMGPPSSYEQYF,TGTGCCAGCAGTTCCATGGGACCCCCGAGCTCCTACGAGCAGTACTTC
TRBJ2-4,TRBV12-3/TRBV12-4,.,.,CASSSLWSSDF,TGTGCCAGCAGTTCCCTCTGGAGTAGCGACTTC
TRBJ1-1,TRBV2,.,.,CASSDTGYTEAFF,TGTGCCAGCAGTGATACAGGGTACACTGAAGCTTTCTTT
TRBJ1-6,TRBV5-1,.,.,CASSSGTDYNSPLHF,TGCGCCAGCAGCTCAGGGACCGATTATAATTCACCCCTCCACTTT
TRBJ1-1,TRBV27,.,once,CARTPSEAFF,TGTGCCAGGACACCTTCTGAAGCTTTCTTT
TRBJ1-6,TRBV7-8,TRBD1,.,CASSSQGSPNSPLHF,TGTGCCAGCAGCTCACAGGGGAGTCCGAATTCACCCCTCCACTTT
TRBJ1-6,TRBV25-1,.,.,CASSGLGTTLHF,TGTGCCAGCAGTGGTTTGGGGACCACCCTCCACTTT
TRBJ1-2,TRBV27,TRBD1,.,CASSRQGVAGYTF,TGTGCCAGCAGCCGACAGGGTGTGGCTGGCTACACCTTC
TRBJ2-3,TRBV28,.,.,CASSRADREGDTQYF,TGTGCCAGCAGTCGAGCTGACAGGGAGGGCGATACGCAGTATTTT
TRBJ2-4,TRBV6-5,.,.,CASGDGPKNIQYF,TGTGCCAGTGGGGACGGACCTAAAAACATTCAGTACTTC
TRBJ1-3,TRBV3-1/TRBV3-2,.,.,CASSQGDGANTIYF,TGTGCCAGCAGCCAAGGGGACGGGGCAAACACCATATATTTT
TRBJ2-7,TRBV6-5,.,.,CASKEASSYEQYF,TGTGCCAGCAAGGAGGCCAGCTCCTACGAGCAGTACTTC
TRBJ2-3,TRBV9,TRBD2,.,CASSPSGSSVDTQYF,TGTGCCAGCAGCCCTAGCGGGAGCAGCGTAGATACGCAGTATTTT
TRBJ2-5,TRBV21-1,.,.,CASSKAALMWQAQETQYF,TGTGCCAGCAGCAAAGCGGCTCTGATGTGGCAGGCACAAGAGACCCAGTACTTC
TRBJ2-4,TRBV13,.,.,CASSYDRINIQYF,TGTGCCAGCAGCTACGACAGGATAAACATTCAGTACTTC
TRBJ2-1,TRBV19,.,.,CASSSMYNEQFF,TGTGCCAGTAGTTCGATGTACAATGAGCAGTTCTTC
TRBJ2-5,TRBV7-2,.,.,CASSPRRLQETQYF,TGTGCCAGCAGCCCTCGGAGACTGCAGGAGACCCAGTACTTC
TRBJ2-4,TRBV13,.,few,CASSLAAEIAKNIQYF,TGTGCCAGCAGCTTAGCAGCAGAAATAGCCAAAAACATTCAGTACTTC
TRBJ1-3,TRBV10-1,.,.,CASMCPSGNTIYF,TGCGCCAGCATGTGTCCCTCTGGAAACACCATATATTTT
TRBJ1-6,TRBV19,TRBD1,.,CASRGTGGSPLHF,TGTGCCAGTAGGGGGACAGGGGGTTCACCCCTCCACTTT
TRBJ1-1,TRBV29-1,.,.,CSALVSNTEAFF,TGCAGCGCCCTTGTATCGAACACTGAAGCTTTCTTT
TRBJ2-2,TRBV6-5,.,once,CASSYRARPGELFF,TGTGCCAGCAGTTACAGGGCACGACCCGGGGAGCTGTTTTTT
TRBJ1-3,TRBV15,TRBD1,medium-sized,CATSSGQGVSLKRNTIYF,TGTGCCACCAGCAGCGGACAGGGGGTTTCCCTCAAAAGAAACACCATATATTTT
TRBJ1-5,TRBV28,TRBD1,.,CASSPSGQGWDQPQHF,TGTGCCAGCAGTCCAAGCGGACAGGGGTGGGATCAGCCCCAGCATTTT
TRBJ1-1,TRBV30,.,few,CAWSTTGNTEAFF,TGTGCCTGGAGTACAACAGGGAACACTGAAGCTTTCTTT
TRBJ1-5,TRBV6-6,TRBD1,.,CASSYGQEISNQPQHF,TGTGCCAGCAGTTACGGACAGGAGATTAGCAATCAGCCCCAGCATTTT
TRBJ2-7,TRBV12-3/TRBV12-4,.,.,CASSFRERSEQYF,TGTGCCAGCAGTTTCAGGGAGAGGAGCGAGCAGTACTTC
TRBJ2-5,TRBV29-1,TRBD2,.,CSVAPLTSGRETQYF,TGCAGCGTCGCCCCCCTGACTAGCGGGAGGGAGACCCAGTACTTC
TRBJ2-1,TRBV4-1,TRBD2,few,CASSPRTSGGLYNEQFF,TGCGCCAGCAGCCCGAGGACTAGCGGGGGCCTATACAATGAGCAGTTCTTC
TRBJ1-1,TRBV7-9,.,.,CASSLLTEAFF,TGTGCCAGCAGCTTGTTGACTGAAGCTTTCTTT
TRBJ2-1,TRBV2,.,.,CASRPGQGGRNEQFF,TGTGCCAGCAGACCCGGACAGGGAGGGAGAAATGAGCAGTTCTTC
TRBJ2-3,TRBV28,.,.,CASSLDVTDTQYF,TGTGCCAGCAGTTTGGACGTCACAGATACGCAGTATTTT
TRBJ1-4,TRBV3-1/TRBV3-2,.,.,CASSQTNEKLFF,TGTGCCAGCAGCCAAACAAATGAAAAACTGTTTTTT
TRBJ2-7,TRBV7-2,TRBD2,.,CASSLAPAGGGEQYF,TGTGCCAGCAGCTTAGCCCCAGCGGGAGGAGGCGAGCAGTACTTC
TRBJ2-1,TRBV28,.,.,CASSFYVSGPSDEQFF,TGTGCCAGCAGTTTCTATGTATCGGGACCCAGCGATGAGCAGTTCTTC
TRBJ1-5,TRBV19,.,few,CASSMSRQNQPQHF,TGTGCCAGTAGTATGTCGAGGCAGAATCAGCCCCAGCATTTT
TRBJ2-2,TRBV6-2/TRBV6-3,TRBD1,few,CASSTRQGVGTGELFF,TGTGCCAGCAGTACTCGACAGGGGGTCGGAACCGGGGAGCTGTTTTTT
TRBJ2-1,TRBV18,TRBD2,.,CASSPYSGTSYNEQFF,TGTGCCAGCTCACCATATAGCGGGACCTCCTACAATGAGCAGTTCTTC
TRBJ2-7,TRBV9,.,.,CASSSGDREQYF,TGTGCCAGCAGCTCGGGGGACCGGGAGCAGTACTTC
TRBJ1-5,TRBV2,.,.,CASRGRFQVNSNQPQHF,TGTGCCAGCAGGGGTCGGTTCCAGGTCAATAGCAATCAGCCCCAGCATTTT
TRBJ2-1,TRBV6-5,.,few,CASEREYYEQFF,TGTGCCAGCGAACGGGAGTACTATGAGCAGTTCTTC